Shown below are 5 T cell receptor beta chains from a single sample sequenced in a study of blood T cells in healthy people across ages. For the second PCR, which ran for about 6 to 11 cycles, a sample-barcoded 5' primer and a J-beta primer mix were used. TCRdb independently ran MiXCR on the 5' RACE reads; one entry per CDR3 protein. The sample includes some 690,000 distinct CDR3 sequences, 22% seen only once; the top ten take approximately 20%. Sequenced material: blood. The source of these receptors is a man between 65 and 85 years old in good health.

There are many counts of this clonotype. One junction end disagrees with the germline gene, perhaps due to a read error. The J gene is TRBJ2-5, the V gene TRBV5-1; TRBD2 matches at 14 bases. The CDR3 runs to 15 residues. The V gene's germline CDR1 is SGHRS and CDR2 YFSETQ. CDR3 sequence reads: CASSFLGTSGGKEDF. The CDR3 DNA follows: TGCGCCAGCAGCTTCCTGGGGACTAGCGGGGGAAAAGAGGACTTC.

The chain employs TRBV12-3 or TRBV12-4 and TRBJ1-2; D ambiguous. This CDR3 spans 11 amino acids. V lost 4 bases and J lost 7, with 7 bases in between. The CDR3, as DNA: TGTGCCAGCAGTTGGATGGGTGGCTACACCTTC. It specifies CASSWMGGYTF.

The rearrangement links TRBV29-1 to TRBJ1-6; D unclear. Germline loops: CDR1 SQVTM, CDR2 ANQGSEA. This CDR3 has 13 amino acids. The V end was cut by 1 base, the J end by 7 bases, with 8 bases between. DNA for the CDR3: TGCAGCGTTGAAGTCGCAGGAAATTCACCCCTCCACTTT. Translating gives CSVEVAGNSPLHF.

Points on this clonotype: This sequence may be a read error, since a much larger clone differs from it by one base. This CDR3 is missing its conserved last phenylalanine or tryptophan, likely due to a read error. The V and J genes are TRBV7-2 and TRBJ1-2, with D tentatively TRBD1 (6 bases). The CDR3 extends over 13 amino acids. V was clipped by 6 bases and J by 0 bases, with 8 bases between them. The germline gives CDR1 SGHTA, CDR2 FQGNSA. CDR3 nucleotides: TGTGCCAGCAGTCGACAGGCTAACTATGGCTACACCATC. Protein sequence: CASSRQANYGYTI.

The sample holds a few counts of this clonotype. The rearrangement links TRBV5-1 to TRBJ1-4, with D perhaps TRBD1 (5 bases). The V end was cut by 6 bases, the J end by 2 bases, with 11 bases between. From germline, CDR1 is SGHRS and CDR2 YFSETQ. The CDR3 length is 14 residues. CDR3 sequence: CASTTGLTNEKLFF. The CDR3 coding sequence is TGCGCCAGCACCACAGGACTGACTAATGAAAAACTGTTTTTT.